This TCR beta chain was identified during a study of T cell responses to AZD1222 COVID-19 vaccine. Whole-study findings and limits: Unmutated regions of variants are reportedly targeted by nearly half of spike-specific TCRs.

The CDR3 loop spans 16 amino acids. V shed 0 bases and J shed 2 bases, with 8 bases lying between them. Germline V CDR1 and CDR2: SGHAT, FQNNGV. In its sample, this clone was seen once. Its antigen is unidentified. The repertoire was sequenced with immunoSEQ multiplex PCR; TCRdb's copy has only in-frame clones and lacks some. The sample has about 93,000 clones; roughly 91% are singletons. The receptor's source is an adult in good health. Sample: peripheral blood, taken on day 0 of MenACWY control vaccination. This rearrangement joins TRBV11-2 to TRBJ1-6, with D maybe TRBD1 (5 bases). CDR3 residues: CASSLDRDAYNSPLHF. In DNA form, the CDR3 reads TGTGCCAGCAGCTTAGACAGGGACGCCTATAATTCACCCCTCCACTTT.